The 17 T cell receptor beta chains below come from one sample, sequenced in a study of cytomegalovirus exposure and HLA in healthy donors. The PCR made use of 60 Vbeta and 13 Jbeta primers. Profiling relied on immunoSEQ multiplex PCR, and the TCRdb table lists in-frame clones only, not all of them. The sample contains some 130,000 clones, roughly 84% of which appear only once. The specimen sequenced was PBMCs. The receptors here all came from a boy aged 5-17 years in good health and CMV-seronegative.

The rearrangement uses TRBV5-4 and TRBJ1-2, with 9 positions matching TRBD1. V was pared by 0 bases and J by 5 bases, with 2 bases of the junction left unmatched. This CDR3 is 14 amino acids long. In germline, CDR1 is SGHNT, CDR2 YYREEE (reference sequence). CDR3 sequence (DNA): TGTGCCAGCAGCTTGGATGGACAGGGGTATGGCTACACCTTC. This translates into CASSLDGQGYGYTF.

A remark on this clone: At one end the junction does not follow the germline gene, possibly because of a read error. The chain is built from TRBV6-6 and TRBJ1-2, with a weak D call TRBD1 (5 bases). There are 14 residues in the CDR3. Germline V gene data show CDR1 as MNHNY and CDR2 as SVGAGI (reference sequence). The CDR3 spells CASRNQGTNYGYPF. The CDR3 DNA follows: TGTGCCAGCAGAAACCAGGGTACCAACTATGGCTACCCCTTC.

This sequence joins TRBV5-1 and TRBJ2-7, with 10 bases fitting TRBD2. The CDR3 length is 14 residues. CDR1 is SGHRS, CDR2 YFSETQ, per germline. The V and J ends lost 1 base and 4 bases, in that order; junction bases with no gene match: 2. CDR3 region: CASSLQREGYEQYF. The CDR3 nucleotides read TGCGCCAGCAGCTTGCAGCGGGAGGGTTACGAGCAGTACTTC.

The chain carries TRBV6-6 and TRBJ2-7, with TRBD2 as a possible D gene (5 bases). Germline V gene data show CDR1 as MNHNY and CDR2 as SVGAGI (reference sequence). The V end was cut by 5 bases, the J end by 0 bases, with 11 bases between. The CDR3 contains 14 residues. This CDR3 reads CASSPGGSSYEQYF. In DNA form, the CDR3 reads TGTGCCAGCAGTCCCGGAGGCAGCTCCTACGAGCAGTACTTC.

The chain has TRBV5-4 and TRBJ2-7, with 7 bases fitting TRBD2. Germline V gene lookup returns CDR1 SGHNT and CDR2 YYREEE (reference sequence). The CDR3 loop spans 14 amino acids. V lost 5 bases, J lost 5 bases, and 10 bases stayed unmatched. As DNA, the CDR3 is TGTGCCAGCAGTGGGGGAGGGCCGGGAAACGAGCAGTACTTC. Protein sequence: CASSGGGPGNEQYF.

V usage is TRBV29-1 and J usage is TRBJ1-1; 7 nucleotides align to TRBD1. Looked up from germline, CDR1 is SQVTM and CDR2 is ANQGSEA. The CDR3 spans 13 residues. V was clipped by 7 bases and J by 3 bases; unmatched bases: 8. CDR3 in DNA: TGCAGCGAGCAACAGGGGTGGGACACTGAAGCTTTCTTT. It codes for CSEQQGWDTEAFF.

The chain links TRBV15 to TRBJ2-5; 7 bases fit TRBD1. The V gene's germline CDR1 is LNHNV and CDR2 YYDKDF (reference sequence). V lost 3 bases to trimming and J lost 2 bases; unmatched junction nucleotides: 15. This CDR3 comprises 18 residues. CDR3 in DNA: TGTGCCACCAGCAGCCCCAGGGTAAGACAGGGTCTACAAGAGACCCAGTACTTC. This sequence encodes CATSSPRVRQGLQETQYF. Full variable domain (outside the CDR3, taken from reference TRBV15 and TRBJ2-5): DAMVIQNPRYQVTQFGKPVTLSCSQTLNHNVMYWYQQKSSQAPKLLFHYYDKDFNNEADTPDNFQSRRPNTSFCFLDIRSPGLGDTAMYLCATSSPRVRQGLQETQYFGPGTRLLVL.

The chain carries TRBV19 and TRBJ2-7; maybe TRBD1 (6 bases). Germline V gene lookup returns CDR1 LNHDA and CDR2 SQIVND (reference sequence). Trimming cost V 7 bases and J 4 bases, with 20 bases left between them. The CDR3 loop spans 15 amino acids. CDR3 coding DNA: TGTGCCAGTACCCCCGGTGGCTTGGGGGCGTACGAGCAGTACTTC. Translation: CASTPGGLGAYEQYF.

The chain combines TRBV5-8 with TRBJ1-5, with a possible D match to TRBD1 (5 bases). The CDR3 totals 12 residues. Trimming removed 5 bases at V and 2 bases at J, with 5 bases between. Germline V gene data show CDR1 as SGHTS and CDR2 as YDEGEE. CDR3 sequence (DNA): TGTGCCAGCAGACAGGGCAATCAGCCCCAGCATTTT. Protein: CASRQGNQPQHF.

This clone was detected a few times. The V gene is TRBV6-1, the J gene TRBJ2-5; TRBD2 aligns across 10 bases. The J call may not be correct, given that the DNA end is closer to TRBJ2-7. The CDR3 runs to 15 residues. Germline loops: CDR1 MNHNS, CDR2 SASEGT. DNA of the CDR3: TGTGCCAGCAGTGAAGGGACTAGCGGCTCCTACGAGCAGTACTTC. Its translation: CASSEGTSGSYEQYF.

CDR3 region: CATGLATNEQFF. The CDR3 DNA follows: TGTGCCACGGGGCTAGCGACCAATGAGCAGTTCTTC. The rearrangement joins TRBV2 to TRBJ2-1, with D possibly matching TRBD2 (6 bases). This CDR3 has 12 residues. V gave up 10 bases and J gave up 6 bases, with 13 bases separating them. Germline V gene sequence: CDR1 SNHLY, CDR2 FYNNEI.

This clone was recorded once. This chain connects TRBV25-1 to TRBJ2-3, with 11 bases fitting TRBD1. With 9 bases clipped from V and 4 bases from J, the junction kept 9 bases outside the gene matches. The CDR3 extends over 15 amino acids. In germline, CDR1 is MGHDK, CDR2 SYGVNS. CDR3 residues: CARGGTGGKADTQYF. CDR3 nucleotide sequence: TGTGCCAGGGGAGGGACAGGGGGAAAGGCAGATACGCAGTATTTT.

In this sample, this clone turned up a few times. This chain uses TRBV4-1 with TRBJ1-6; possible D gene TRBD1, 6 bases. This CDR3 is built from 17 residues. The V gene lost 4 bases and the J gene lost 5 bases, with 18 bases spanning the gap. In germline, CDR1 is MGHRA, CDR2 YSYEKL. The CDR3 sequence is CASSPLGEGQNNSPLHF. Here the CDR3 DNA reads TGCGCCAGCAGCCCGCTTGGGGAAGGACAGAATAATTCACCCCTCCACTTT.

The J gene is TRBJ2-7, the V gene TRBV5-6, with 12 bases matching TRBD1. Unmatched junction bases numbered 6, after V lost 5 bases and J lost 3 bases. Germline values: CDR1 SGHDT, CDR2 YYEEEE. The CDR3 extends over 15 amino acids. The CDR3 is CASRRGQGAFYEQYF. The DNA of the CDR3 is TGTGCCAGCAGGCGGGGACAGGGGGCCTTCTACGAGCAGTACTTC.

The CDR3 loop reads CAWSVLERAQETQYF. The CDR3, as DNA: TGTGCCTGGAGTGTACTCGAGAGGGCCCAAGAGACCCAGTACTTC. The V call is TRBV30, the J call TRBJ2-5, with a tentative D call TRBD2 (5 bases). V lost 0 bases and J 1 base, leaving 12 bases between the germline ends. CDR3 length: 15 amino acids. The V gene's germline CDR1 is GTSNPN and CDR2 SVGIG (reference sequence).

This chain joins TRBV7-8 and TRBJ2-3, with a possible D match to TRBD2 (6 bases). The CDR3 runs to 15 residues. V dropped 5 bases and J dropped 0 bases, with 12 bases sitting between them. The germline gives CDR1 SGHVS, CDR2 FQNEAQ. CDR3 nucleotide sequence: TGTGCCAGCAGCCGGGACTGGGTTAGCACAGATACGCAGTATTTT. This gives the protein CASSRDWVSTDTQYF.

This chain uses TRBV15 with TRBJ1-2; TRBD1 matches at 10 bases. There are 15 residues in the CDR3. CDR1 and CDR2 (germline): LNHNV, YYDKDF (reference sequence). The V gene end was trimmed by 0 bases and the J gene end by 7 bases; junction bases not matched to a gene: 5. This chain's CDR3 is CATSREGTGETGYTF. DNA for the CDR3: TGTGCCACCAGCAGAGAAGGGACAGGGGAAACTGGCTACACCTTC.